A single sample gave rise to the 30 T cell receptor beta chains below, sequenced in a study of cytomegalovirus exposure and HLA in healthy donors. Primers for the PCR totalled 60 Vbeta and 13 Jbeta. The method was immunoSEQ multiplex PCR; TCRdb's version includes in-frame clones alone and lacks a portion of them. Here the sample spans around 110,000 clones, about 70% being singletons. Sequencing was done on a sample of PBMCs. The receptors shown here come from a female donor in good health and CMV-seronegative.

CDR3 region: CAWGGSGRSPYNEQFF. CDR3 DNA: TGTGCCTGGGGGGGCAGCGGGAGGTCTCCCTACAATGAGCAGTTCTTC. This rearrangement joins TRBV30 to TRBJ2-1; 9 bases line up with TRBD2. Germline loops: CDR1 GTSNPN, CDR2 SVGIG (reference sequence). The CDR3 totals 16 residues. J lost 2 bases, V lost 5 bases, and 10 bases had no gene match.

This chain links TRBV30 with TRBJ2-1; no clear D. The CDR3 contains 11 residues. V lost 4 bases and J lost 7, with 8 bases in between. CDR1 and CDR2 from the germline V gene are GTSNPN and SVGIG (reference sequence). CDR3 amino acids: CAWKAWNEQFF. Written as DNA, the CDR3 is TGTGCCTGGAAAGCATGGAATGAGCAGTTCTTC.

CDR3 amino acids: CASSLFGTGSLNYGYTF. The CDR3 DNA follows: TGTGCCAGCAGTTTATTCGGGACAGGGTCCCTTAACTATGGCTACACCTTC. The chain combines TRBV27 with TRBJ1-2; TRBD1 matches at 9 bases. The CDR3 totals 17 residues. V lost 1 base to trimming and J lost 1 base; unmatched junction nucleotides: 7. From germline, CDR1 is MNHEY and CDR2 SMNVEV (reference sequence).

CDR3 nucleotide sequence: TGTGCCAGCAGCATACAGGGATCCAACTCTGGGGCCAACGTCCTGACTTTC. Its protein is CASSIQGSNSGANVLTF. The chain recombines TRBV7-6 with TRBJ2-6; tentatively, D is TRBD1 (6 bases). Looked up from germline, CDR1 is SGHVS and CDR2 is FNYEAQ. V lost 5 bases, J lost 0 bases, and 14 bases lay in between. This CDR3 contains 17 residues.

The rearrangement joins TRBV7-2 to TRBJ2-3, with D possibly being TRBD2 (6 bases). V was trimmed by 2 bases and J by 6 bases, leaving 21 bases between them. This CDR3 region has 17 residues. Germline V gene data show CDR1 as SGHTA and CDR2 as FQGNSA. CDR3 nucleotides: TGTGCCAGCAGCTTAATGTTGGGGTTTAATAGCGGCGATACGCAGTATTTT. It yields the protein CASSLMLGFNSGDTQYF.

DNA for the CDR3: TGTGCCAGCAGAGCCACGGGGGTCGGATTTGAAAAACTGTTTTTT. It codes for CASRATGVGFEKLFF. The genes are TRBV2 and TRBJ1-4; a weak D match, TRBD1 (5 bases). V was trimmed by 6 bases and J by 7 bases, leaving 18 bases between them. The V gene's germline CDR1 is SNHLY and CDR2 FYNNEI. The CDR3 contains 15 residues. Full variable domain (rest looked up from reference TRBV2 and TRBJ1-4): EPEVTQTPSHQVTQMGQEVILRCVPISNHLYFYWYRQILGQKVEFLVSFYNNEISEKSEIFDDQFSVERPDGSNFTLKIRSTKLEDSAMYFCASRATGVGFEKLFFGSGTQLSVL.

V is TRBV10-3 and J is TRBJ2-7; TRBD2 aligns across 9 bases. The length of the CDR3 is 17 residues. V lost 2 bases and J lost 0; bases outside the gene matches: 8. Germline loops: CDR1 ENHRY, CDR2 SYGVKD. CDR3: CAISETSSGISSYEQYF. CDR3 nucleotide sequence: TGTGCCATCAGTGAGACTTCTAGCGGGATAAGCTCCTACGAGCAGTACTTC.

The chain is built from TRBV4-3 and TRBJ2-2; D perhaps matches TRBD2 (5 bases). The CDR3 is made up of 16 amino acids. The V end was cut by 4 bases, the J end by 0 bases, with 12 bases between. Per germline, CDR1 LGHNA and CDR2 YSLEER. The CDR3 sequence is CASSPHTGTNTGELFF. The CDR3 nucleotides read TGCGCCAGCAGCCCTCACACGGGGACGAACACCGGGGAGCTGTTTTTT.

This clone was seen more than once but under ten times. The chain is built from TRBV6-5 and TRBJ2-3; 7 bases fit TRBD2. This CDR3 spans 14 amino acids. The germline CDR1 and CDR2 sequences are MNHEY and SVGAGI. Germline trimming cut 5 bases from V and 6 bases from J; bases unmatched to any gene: 8. As DNA, the CDR3 is TGTGCCAGCAGTGACGGGCGGGAGTTGGATACGCAGTATTTT. Protein sequence: CASSDGRELDTQYF.

The chain joins TRBV2 to TRBJ1-4; 9 bases line up with TRBD1. The ends lost 6 bases at V and 8 bases at J; junction bases unmatched: 7. CDR1 and CDR2 from the germline V gene are SNHLY and FYNNEI. The CDR3 is 14 residues long. The CDR3 DNA sequence: TGTGCCAGCAGGGACCGGGACAGGGAGGAAAAACTGTTTTTT. It translates to CASRDRDREEKLFF.

In its sample, this clone was seen a few times. V usage is TRBV7-3 and J usage is TRBJ2-2, with no clear D. The CDR3 totals 13 residues. The V end was cut by 5 bases, the J end by 6 bases, with 10 bases between. CDR1 SGHTA and CDR2 FQGTGA come from the germline V gene. The CDR3 sequence: CASSPRQSGELFF. The DNA of the CDR3 is TGTGCCAGCAGCCCGAGGCAGTCCGGGGAGCTGTTTTTT.

V gene TRBV27 combines with J gene TRBJ1-3; no definite D call. Germline CDR1 is MNHEY and CDR2 is SMNVEV (reference sequence). Trimming took 6 bases from V and 4 from J, leaving 16 bases between them. This CDR3 has 15 residues. The CDR3 DNA follows: TGTGCCAGCAGGCCGTCCCGGGAGTGGGGAAACACCATATATTTT. It translates to CASRPSREWGNTIYF.

The chain is built from TRBV7-9 and TRBJ1-4; no clear D gene. Trimming removed 3 bases from V and 0 bases from J, with 5 bases in between. There are 14 residues in the CDR3. Germline CDR1 reads SEHNR; CDR2 reads FQNEAQ (reference sequence). CDR3 in DNA: TGTGCCAGCAGCTTTGGGCCAACTAATGAAAAACTGTTTTTT. Residues: CASSFGPTNEKLFF.

The rearrangement uses TRBV7-2 and TRBJ2-3; 10 positions match TRBD2. The CDR3 extends over 14 amino acids. Trimming cost V 2 bases and J 6 bases; bases outside gene matches: 2. Per the germline V gene, CDR1 is SGHTA and CDR2 is FQGNSA. The CDR3 DNA reads as TGTGCCAGCAGCTTAACTAGCGGGACTGATACGCAGTATTTT. This translates into CASSLTSGTDTQYF.

This sequence joins TRBV27 and TRBJ2-7; 8 bases are shared with TRBD1. V was pared by 5 bases and J by 3 bases, with 3 bases of the junction left unmatched. This CDR3 comprises 13 residues. The germline V gene has CDR1 MNHEY and CDR2 SMNVEV (reference sequence). The CDR3 region is CASSRTGNYEQYF. The CDR3 coding sequence is TGTGCCAGCAGTCGGACAGGGAACTACGAGCAGTACTTC.

This clone was recorded a few times. The J gene is TRBJ2-5, the V gene TRBV4-3; D possibly corresponds to TRBD1 (6 bases). V was clipped by 2 bases and J by 5 bases, with 15 bases between them. Germline CDR1 and CDR2: LGHNA and YSLEER. This CDR3 has 15 residues. CDR3 sequence (DNA): TGCGCCAGCAGCCAACCGGGACAAGCCTCGGAGACCCAGTACTTC. Translation gives CASSQPGQASETQYF.

This clone appeared a single time. The rearrangement uses TRBV9 and TRBJ2-1; 12 bases agree with TRBD2. This CDR3 contains 17 residues. With V trimmed by 2 bases and J by 6 bases, 9 bases remained unmatched. Germline V lookup: CDR1 SGDLS, CDR2 YYNGEE. The CDR3 is CASSVTIGLAGINEQFF. The CDR3 DNA reads TGTGCCAGCAGCGTCACGATCGGACTAGCGGGGATCAATGAGCAGTTCTTC.

This chain uses TRBV6-1 with TRBJ2-1; 7 bases fit TRBD2. Germline CDR1 reads MNHNS; CDR2 reads SASEGT. The V segment lost 3 bases and the J segment 7 bases; nucleotides outside the gene matches: 6. The length of the CDR3 is 14 residues. DNA of the CDR3: TGTGCCAGCAGTGACCTAGCGGAATTAAATGAGCAGTTCTTC. Amino acids: CASSDLAELNEQFF.

This chain connects TRBV4-1 to TRBJ2-3; TRBD2 aligns across 13 bases. CDR1 and CDR2 from the germline V gene are MGHRA and YSYEKL. CDR3 size: 16 residues. J gave up 7 bases and V 4 bases, and 8 bases lay outside the gene matches. The DNA of the CDR3 is TGCGCCAGCAGCCGGCACGGGACTAGCGGGATAAATACGCAGTATTTT. This sequence encodes CASSRHGTSGINTQYF.

The chain uses TRBV15 and TRBJ2-5; no definite D call. Germline-derived CDR1 and CDR2 are LNHNV and YYDKDF (reference sequence). Trimming pared 3 bases from V and 11 bases from J, leaving 13 bases between. This CDR3 is 12 amino acids long. CDR3 in DNA: TGTGCCACCAGCAGGTTCCGCAGCGAACAGTACTTC. It specifies CATSRFRSEQYF.

The chain has TRBV5-1 and TRBJ1-2; the match to TRBD1 covers 9 bases. The CDR3 length is 14 residues. Germline V gene sequence: CDR1 SGHRS, CDR2 YFSETQ. V lost 3 bases, J lost 8 bases, and 8 bases stayed unmatched. The CDR3 loop reads CASSSTGTGSGYTF. For the CDR3, the DNA is TGCGCCAGCAGCTCCACAGGGACAGGGAGCGGCTACACCTTC.

In its sample, this clone was seen a few times. The chain carries TRBV6-6 and TRBJ2-7; D may be TRBD2 (5 bases). V was pared by 5 bases and J by 6 bases, with 11 bases between. This CDR3 contains 12 residues. Germline CDR1 is MNHNY and CDR2 is SVGAGI (reference sequence). The CDR3 is CASSRPRGEQYF. CDR3 nucleotide sequence: TGTGCCAGCAGTCGCCCCCGGGGCGAGCAGTACTTC.

The DNA for the CDR3 is TGTGCCAGCAGCTTAGGGGGAGGGGGAGATACGCAGTATTTT. It is translated as CASSLGGGGDTQYF. The rearrangement links TRBV7-2 to TRBJ2-3, with a tentative D call TRBD2 (7 bases). CDR1 is SGHTA, CDR2 FQGNSA, per germline. The V and J ends lost 1 base and 5 bases respectively, with 10 bases between them. The CDR3 contains 14 residues.

The chain couples TRBV30 to TRBJ2-3, with TRBD1 as a possible D gene (6 bases). The CDR3 length is 14 residues. The ends were cut back, 3 bases at V and 0 bases at J, with 10 bases in the middle. Germline loops: CDR1 GTSNPN, CDR2 SVGIG (reference sequence). CDR3 bases: TGTGCCTGGAGCCGGGGACACAGCACAGATACGCAGTATTTT. Encoded protein: CAWSRGHSTDTQYF. Full variable domain (outside the CDR3, taken from reference TRBV30 and TRBJ2-3): SQTIHQWPATLVQPVGSPLSLECTVEGTSNPNLYWYRQAAGRGLQLLFYSVGIGQISSEVPQNLSASRPQDRQFILSSKKLLLSDSGFYLCAWSRGHSTDTQYFGPGTRLTVL.

The genes are TRBV5-4 and TRBJ2-1; 10 bases agree with TRBD2. The CDR3 sequence is 17 residues long. After removal of 1 base from V and 3 bases from J, the junction contained 7 bases not matched to a gene. Germline V gene data show CDR1 as SGHNT and CDR2 as YYREEE (reference sequence). The CDR3 DNA reads as TGTGCCAGCAGCTTGCGCCTAGGACTAGCGGACTACAATGAGCAGTTCTTC. Translation gives CASSLRLGLADYNEQFF.

V and J are TRBV6-1 and TRBJ2-7; D perhaps matches TRBD1 (6 bases). CDR1 is MNHNS and CDR2 is SASEGT in the germline V gene. The CDR3 runs to 14 residues. Trimming removed 3 bases at V and 0 bases at J, with 9 bases between. The CDR3 here is CASSDLGASYEQYF. The CDR3 nucleotides are TGTGCCAGCAGTGATTTGGGGGCCTCCTACGAGCAGTACTTC.

The chain has TRBV7-9 and TRBJ2-7; D is perhaps TRBD1 (6 bases). With 1 base removed from V and 5 bases from J, the gap between germline ends came to 18 bases. The CDR3 length is 16 residues. Germline V lookup: CDR1 SEHNR, CDR2 FQNEAQ (reference sequence). The CDR3 loop reads CASSLVGQGHGNEQYF. The DNA for the CDR3 is TGTGCCAGCAGCTTAGTTGGGCAGGGACATGGCAACGAGCAGTACTTC.

The chain employs TRBV9 and TRBJ2-2; perhaps TRBD2 as D (6 bases). The germline V gene encodes CDR1 SGDLS and CDR2 YYNGEE. This CDR3 is 16 amino acids long. Trimming took 1 base from V and 2 from J, leaving 12 bases between them. The CDR3 DNA reads TGTGCCAGCAGCGTAAACCCGGGGACTAACACCGGGGAGCTGTTTTTT. Translating it yields CASSVNPGTNTGELFF.

The rearrangement uses TRBV9 and TRBJ1-1; 8 bases match TRBD1. This CDR3 region has 19 residues. J gave up 6 bases and V 4 bases, and 23 bases lay outside the gene matches. Germline values: CDR1 SGDLS, CDR2 YYNGEE. The CDR3 nucleotides are TGTGCCAGCAGCCCCTACAATTACCCACAGGGGGAGGGTAGATCTGAAGCTTTCTTT. Translated: CASSPYNYPQGEGRSEAFF.

The CDR3 sequence: CASRTTGPADQPQHF. Written as DNA, the CDR3 is TGTGCCAGCAGGACGACAGGGCCGGCGGATCAGCCCCAGCATTTT. This chain links TRBV2 with TRBJ1-5; 7 positions match TRBD1. Unmatched junction bases numbered 10, after V lost 6 bases and J lost 5 bases. Germline CDR1 SNHLY, CDR2 FYNNEI. This CDR3 has 15 amino acids.